These T cell receptor beta chains were read from a single sample in a study of OX40 agonist ivuxolimab in advanced cancers. The table came from immunoSEQ multiplex PCR; TCRdb's copy has only in-frame clones and leaves some out. Found here are approximately 69,000 clones, around 85% of them singletons; the top ten hold 5.5% to 6%. The source was CD4+ or CD8+ T cells sorted from blood, collected in a trial of the OX40 agonist ivuxolimab. These receptors all stem from an adult with an advanced solid tumor such as melanoma, head and neck, liver or kidney cancer. Each CDR3 is given with its conserved first and last residue. D genes are given only for firm matches. Only part of the rows carry a size: once, few, many, or a class if the clone is expanded.

D: NA
V: TRBV5-1
J: TRBJ2-2
size: NA
CDR3: CASSLAQTNTGELFF
DNA: TGCGCCAGCAGCTTGGCGCAGACTAACACCGGGGAGCTGTTTTTT

D: TRBD1
V: TRBV19
J: TRBJ1-6
size: NA
CDR3: CASKGAGTGGRYNSPLHF
DNA: TGTGCCAGTAAGGGTGCGGGGACAGGGGGTCGTTATAATTCACCCCTCCACTTT

D: TRBD2
V: TRBV6-6
J: TRBJ2-2
size: NA
CDR3: CASSYSISGGTGELFF
DNA: TGTGCCAGCAGTTACTCGATTAGCGGGGGTACCGGGGAGCTGTTTTTT

D: NA
V: TRBV14
J: TRBJ1-1
size: NA
CDR3: CASSPGNTEAFF
DNA: TGTGCCAGCAGCCCGGGGAACACTGAAGCTTTCTTT

D: TRBD1
V: TRBV19
J: TRBJ2-4
size: NA
CDR3: CAIPGQGLEVGIQYF
DNA: TGTGCCATTCCGGGACAGGGTTTGGAGGTAGGCATTCAGTACTTC

D: NA
V: TRBV28
J: TRBJ2-3
size: NA
CDR3: CASSIYVEPDTQYF
DNA: TGTGCCAGCAGCATTTACGTAGAGCCAGATACGCAGTATTTT

D: TRBD1
V: TRBV7-9
J: TRBJ2-5
size: NA
CDR3: CASSPDRGLERETQYF
DNA: TGTGCCAGCAGCCCGGACAGGGGGCTGGAGAGGGAGACCCAGTACTTC

D: TRBD1
V: TRBV9
J: TRBJ1-2
size: NA
CDR3: CASSDTPQGASGYTF
DNA: TGTGCCAGCAGCGACACCCCTCAGGGGGCTTCTGGCTACACCTTC

D: NA
V: TRBV6-6
J: TRBJ1-1
size: NA
CDR3: CASSQQDWNTEAFF
DNA: TGTGCCAGCAGTCAACAAGACTGGAACACTGAAGCTTTCTTT

D: NA
V: TRBV4-2
J: TRBJ1-4
size: NA
CDR3: CASSQLGEKLFF
DNA: TGTGCCAGCAGCCAATTAGGGGAAAAACTGTTTTTT

D: TRBD1
V: TRBV5-1
J: TRBJ2-2
size: NA
CDR3: CASRLTQGAGTGELFF
DNA: TGCGCCAGCAGGCTGACTCAGGGGGCAGGCACCGGGGAGCTGTTTTTT

D: NA
V: TRBV7-2
J: TRBJ1-1
size: NA
CDR3: CASSWDRNTEAFF
DNA: TGTGCCAGCAGCTGGGACCGGAACACTGAAGCTTTCTTT

D: NA
V: TRBV7-6
J: TRBJ1-1
size: NA
CDR3: CASSPSARVFLDTEAFF
DNA: TGTGCCAGCAGCCCCTCCGCGAGGGTTTTTTTAGACACTGAAGCTTTCTTT

D: NA
V: TRBV28
J: TRBJ2-2
size: once
CDR3: CASSLWGVANTGELFF
DNA: TGTGCCAGCAGTTTATGGGGAGTCGCGAACACCGGGGAGCTGTTTTTT

D: TRBD1
V: TRBV27
J: TRBJ1-6
size: NA
CDR3: CASSLSTGGNSPLHF
DNA: TGTGCCAGCAGTTTATCCACAGGGGGTAATTCACCCCTCCACTTT

D: NA
V: TRBV28
J: TRBJ1-4
size: NA
CDR3: CASSLGASNEKLFF
DNA: TGTGCCAGCAGTCTGGGGGCTTCGAATGAAAAACTGTTTTTT

D: NA
V: TRBV28
J: TRBJ2-7
size: NA
CDR3: CASSFRGHYEQYF
DNA: TGTGCCAGCAGTTTCCGGGGCCATTACGAGCAGTACTTC

D: TRBD1
V: TRBV7-9
J: TRBJ2-5
size: NA
CDR3: CASSTGSPSDRGLAETQYF
DNA: TGTGCCAGCAGCACCGGGAGCCCTTCTGACAGGGGGCTTGCGGAGACCCAGTACTTC

D: NA
V: TRBV5-1
J: TRBJ1-6
size: many
CDR3: CASAVGRGNSPLHF
DNA: TGCGCCAGTGCCGTTGGACGGGGAAATTCACCCCTCCACTTT

D: TRBD1
V: TRBV27
J: TRBJ1-5
size: NA
CDR3: CASSKTDRVGDQPQHF
DNA: TGTGCCAGCAGTAAAACGGACAGGGTGGGGGATCAGCCCCAGCATTTT

D: TRBD1
V: TRBV12-5
J: TRBJ2-1
size: NA
CDR3: CASGSGTGGYNEQFF
DNA: TGTGCTAGTGGTTCCGGGACAGGGGGATACAATGAGCAGTTCTTC

D: NA
V: TRBV2
J: TRBJ1-5
size: few
CDR3: CASRGTSVSNQPQHF
DNA: TGTGCCAGCAGAGGGACATCAGTTAGCAATCAGCCCCAGCATTTT

D: TRBD2
V: TRBV7-9
J: TRBJ2-1
size: NA
CDR3: CASSSSPGLAASYNEQFF
DNA: TGTGCCAGCAGCTCCTCCCCGGGACTAGCGGCCTCCTACAATGAGCAGTTCTTC

D: NA
V: TRBV20-1
J: TRBJ2-7
size: NA
CDR3: CSAARVDEQYF
DNA: TGCAGTGCTGCCCGCGTGGACGAGCAGTACTTC

D: NA
V: TRBV4-2
J: TRBJ2-1
size: NA
CDR3: CASSQEWDQYNEQFF
DNA: TGTGCCAGCAGCCAAGAGTGGGACCAGTACAATGAGCAGTTCTTC

D: NA
V: TRBV7-3
J: TRBJ1-1
size: NA
CDR3: CASSLYQNTEAFF
DNA: TGTGCCAGCAGCTTATATCAGAACACTGAAGCTTTCTTT